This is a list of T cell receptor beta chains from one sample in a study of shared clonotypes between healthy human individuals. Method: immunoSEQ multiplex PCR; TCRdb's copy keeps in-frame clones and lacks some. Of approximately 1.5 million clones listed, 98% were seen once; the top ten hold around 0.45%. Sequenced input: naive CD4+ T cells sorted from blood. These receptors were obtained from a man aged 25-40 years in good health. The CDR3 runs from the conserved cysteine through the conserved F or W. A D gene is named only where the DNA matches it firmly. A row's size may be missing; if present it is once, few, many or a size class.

TGTGCCAGCAGCGGCCTGCGGGGAGGTAGCACTGAAGCTTTCTTT,CASSGLRGGSTEAFF,TRBJ1-1,TRBV5-4,.,.
TGCGCCAGCAGGGAACTAGCGGGATTTTCCTCGAACACCGGGGAGCTGTTTTTT,CASRELAGFSSNTGELFF,TRBJ2-2,TRBV4-1,TRBD2,.
TGTGCCAGCAGTTTATTCGGCAGGGGGGGCTCCTACGAGCAGTACTTC,CASSLFGRGGSYEQYF,TRBJ2-7,TRBV27,.,.
TGTGCCAGCTCATCGGGACAGGGTAAAAACATTCAGTACTTC,CASSSGQGKNIQYF,TRBJ2-4,TRBV18,TRBD1,.
TGTGCCAGCAGCACGTACAGGGGCGGCTACACCTTC,CASSTYRGGYTF,TRBJ1-2,TRBV9,TRBD1,few
TGTGCCAGCAGCTTCCGACTAGCGGGTGCGGATAATGAGCAGTTCTTC,CASSFRLAGADNEQFF,TRBJ2-1,TRBV7-9,TRBD2,.
TGTGCCACCTATAGAACAGGGGCTTTCACAGATACGCAGTATTTT,CATYRTGAFTDTQYF,TRBJ2-3,TRBV15,TRBD1,.
TGTGCCAGCTCACCAATGACAGGGGTATTGAACACTGAAGCTTTCTTT,CASSPMTGVLNTEAFF,TRBJ1-1,TRBV18,TRBD1,.
TGCGCCAGCAGCTTGGGACCGACTAGCGGGAGTGGGCAGTACTTC,CASSLGPTSGSGQYF,TRBJ2-7,TRBV5-1,TRBD2,.
TGCAGCGTTTTTCTTATGGTCCTTTCTCCGACAGGGTTAGAGACCCAGTACTTC,CSVFLMVLSPTGLETQYF,TRBJ2-5,TRBV29-1,TRBD1,.
TGCGCCAGCAGTGAGACTGGGGAGCAGTACTTC,CASSETGEQYF,TRBJ2-7,TRBV10-2,.,.
TGCAGTGGGGGACCGGCAGATACGCAGTATTTT,CSGGPADTQYF,TRBJ2-3,TRBV20-1,.,once
TGTGCCAGCAGCGTAGGTCCAGGGGAAGGTTACTCTGGAAACACCATATATTTT,CASSVGPGEGYSGNTIYF,TRBJ1-3,TRBV9,.,.
TGTGCCAGCAATAGGGAAGCAACTAATGAAAAACTGTTTTTT,CASNREATNEKLFF,TRBJ1-4,TRBV6-1,.,.
TGTGCCTGGAGTGTAGTATACGAGCAGTACTTC,CAWSVVYEQYF,TRBJ2-7,TRBV30,.,.
TGCGCCAGCAGCTTCGGGGACAGGGAGAATCAGCCCCAGCATTTT,CASSFGDRENQPQHF,TRBJ1-5,TRBV5-1,TRBD1,.
TGTGCCAGCAGTGGCGACTGGGTCAGAGATGAGCAGTTCTTC,CASSGDWVRDEQFF,TRBJ2-1,TRBV28,.,.
TGTGCCAGCAGCCAAAGCGGCGTGGGGGCCCACGAGCAGTACTTC,CASSQSGVGAHEQYF,TRBJ2-7,TRBV6-5,.,.
TGTGCCAGCAGCAAAGGACTAGCGGGGGGCAATGAGCAGTTCTTC,CASSKGLAGGNEQFF,TRBJ2-1,TRBV7-9,TRBD2,.
TGTGCCAGCAGGGCAGGCTCCTCACCCCTCCACTTT,CASRAGSSPLHF,TRBJ1-6,TRBV28,.,.
TGCGCCAGCAGCCAAGACTCTAGGCTAGCGGGGAGAGATGAGCAGTTCTTC,CASSQDSRLAGRDEQFF,TRBJ2-1,TRBV4-3,TRBD2,.
TGTGCCATAGAGGGCAGTAATGAGCAGTTCTTC,CAIEGSNEQFF,TRBJ2-1,TRBV30,.,.
TGCGCCAGCAGCCCACGGACTAGCGGGATAGAGACCCAGTACTTC,CASSPRTSGIETQYF,TRBJ2-5,TRBV5-1,TRBD2,.
TGTGCCAGCAGAGCGTCCGGGACAGGGGGTCGGGACGAGCAGTACTTC,CASRASGTGGRDEQYF,TRBJ2-7,TRBV27,TRBD1,.
TGCGCCAGCAGCTTTAAAACTTTCTTT,CASSFKTFF,TRBJ1-1,TRBV5-1,.,.
TGCGCCAGCAGCTTGGGACAGGCAGCGACCGGGGAGCTGTTTTTT,CASSLGQAATGELFF,TRBJ2-2,TRBV5-1,.,.